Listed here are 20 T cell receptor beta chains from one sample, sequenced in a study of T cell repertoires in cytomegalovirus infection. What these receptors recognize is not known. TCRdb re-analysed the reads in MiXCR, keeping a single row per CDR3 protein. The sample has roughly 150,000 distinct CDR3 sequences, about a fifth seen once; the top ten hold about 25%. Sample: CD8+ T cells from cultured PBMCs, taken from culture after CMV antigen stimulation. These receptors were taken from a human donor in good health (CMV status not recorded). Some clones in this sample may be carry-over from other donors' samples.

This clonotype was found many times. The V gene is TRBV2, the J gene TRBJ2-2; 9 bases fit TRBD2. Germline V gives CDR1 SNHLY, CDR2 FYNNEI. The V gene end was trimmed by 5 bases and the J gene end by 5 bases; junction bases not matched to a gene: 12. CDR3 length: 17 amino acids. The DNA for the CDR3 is TGTGCCAGCAGTCCGACAAGCGGGGGGCACGTGACCGGGGAGCTGTTTTTT. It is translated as CASSPTSGGHVTGELFF.

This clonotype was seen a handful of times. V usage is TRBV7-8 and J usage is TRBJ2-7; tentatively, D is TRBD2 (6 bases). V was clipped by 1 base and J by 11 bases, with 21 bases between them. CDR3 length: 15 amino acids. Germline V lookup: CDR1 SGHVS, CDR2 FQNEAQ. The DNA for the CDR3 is TGTGCCAGCAGCTTAGAGTCGGGGGACTTCAGAGCAAAGTACTTC. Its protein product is CASSLESGDFRAKYF.

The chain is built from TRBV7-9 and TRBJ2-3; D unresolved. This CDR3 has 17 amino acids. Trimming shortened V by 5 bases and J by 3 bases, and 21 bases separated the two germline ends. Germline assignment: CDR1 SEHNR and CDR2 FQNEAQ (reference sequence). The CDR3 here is CASSPGPKLQITDTQYF. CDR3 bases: TGTGCCAGCAGCCCCGGGCCTAAGCTTCAAATAACAGATACGCAGTATTTT.

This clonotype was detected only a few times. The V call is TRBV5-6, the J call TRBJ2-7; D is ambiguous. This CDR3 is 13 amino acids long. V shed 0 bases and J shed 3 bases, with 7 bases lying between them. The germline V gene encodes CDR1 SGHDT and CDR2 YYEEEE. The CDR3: CASSLDVNYEQYF. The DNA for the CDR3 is TGTGCCAGCAGCTTGGACGTGAACTACGAGCAGTACTTC.

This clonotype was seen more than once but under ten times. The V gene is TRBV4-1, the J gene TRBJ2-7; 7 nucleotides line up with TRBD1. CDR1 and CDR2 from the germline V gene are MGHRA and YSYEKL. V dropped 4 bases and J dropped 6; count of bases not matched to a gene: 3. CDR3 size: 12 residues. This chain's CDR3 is CASSRAGGEQYF. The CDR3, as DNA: TGCGCCAGCAGCCGGGCAGGGGGCGAGCAGTACTTC.

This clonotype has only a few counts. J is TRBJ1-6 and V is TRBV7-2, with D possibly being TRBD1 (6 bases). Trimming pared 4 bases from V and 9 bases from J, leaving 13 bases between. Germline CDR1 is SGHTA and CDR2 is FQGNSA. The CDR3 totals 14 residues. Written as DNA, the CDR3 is TGTGCCAGCAGCTCAACAGGGACCGGTTCACCCCTCCACTTT. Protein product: CASSSTGTGSPLHF.

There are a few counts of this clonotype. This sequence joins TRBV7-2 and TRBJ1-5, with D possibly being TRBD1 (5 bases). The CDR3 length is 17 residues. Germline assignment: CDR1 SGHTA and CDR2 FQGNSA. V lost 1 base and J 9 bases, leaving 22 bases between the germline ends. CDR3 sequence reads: CASSLERGGPRGWPQHF. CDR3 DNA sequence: TGTGCCAGCAGCTTAGAAAGGGGCGGACCGCGGGGGTGGCCCCAGCATTTT.

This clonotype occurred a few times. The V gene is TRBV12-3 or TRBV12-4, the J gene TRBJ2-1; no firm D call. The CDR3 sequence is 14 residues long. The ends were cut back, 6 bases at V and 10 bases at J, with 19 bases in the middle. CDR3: CASSLSPWATEQFF. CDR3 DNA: TGTGCCAGCAGCCTGAGCCCATGGGCGACGGAGCAGTTCTTC.

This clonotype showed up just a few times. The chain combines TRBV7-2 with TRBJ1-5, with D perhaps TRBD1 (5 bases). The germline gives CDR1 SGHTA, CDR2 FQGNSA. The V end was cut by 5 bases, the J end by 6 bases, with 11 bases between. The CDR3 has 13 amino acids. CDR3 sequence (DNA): TGTGCCAGCAGCCCCGGGGGGGGTCAGCCCCAGCATTTT. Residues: CASSPGGGQPQHF.

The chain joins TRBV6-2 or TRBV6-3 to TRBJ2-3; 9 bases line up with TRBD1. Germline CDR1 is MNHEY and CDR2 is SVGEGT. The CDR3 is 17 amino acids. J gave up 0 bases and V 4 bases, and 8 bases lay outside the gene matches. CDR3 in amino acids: CASSLSGTGYSTDTQYF. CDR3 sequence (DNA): TGTGCCAGCAGTTTATCCGGGACAGGGTACAGCACAGATACGCAGTATTTT.

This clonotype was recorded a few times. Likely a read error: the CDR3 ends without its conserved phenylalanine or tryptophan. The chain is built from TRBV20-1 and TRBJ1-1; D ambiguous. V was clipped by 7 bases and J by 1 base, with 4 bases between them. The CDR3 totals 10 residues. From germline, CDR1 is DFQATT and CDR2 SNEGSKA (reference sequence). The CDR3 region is CSGENTEAFL. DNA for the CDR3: TGCAGTGGGGAGAACACTGAAGCTTTCCTT.

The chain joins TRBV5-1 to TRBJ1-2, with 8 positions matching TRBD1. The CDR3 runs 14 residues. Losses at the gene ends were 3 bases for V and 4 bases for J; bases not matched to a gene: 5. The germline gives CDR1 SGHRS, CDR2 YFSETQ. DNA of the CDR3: TGCGCCAGCAGCTGGGACAGGCCGATCTATGGCTACACCTTC. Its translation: CASSWDRPIYGYTF. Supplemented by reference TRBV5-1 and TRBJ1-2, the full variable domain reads KAGVTQTPRYLIKTRGQQVTLSCSPISGHRSVSWYQQTPGQGLQFLFEYFSETQRNKGNFPGRFSGRQFSNSRSEMNVSTLELGDSALYLCASSWDRPIYGYTFGSGTRLTVV.

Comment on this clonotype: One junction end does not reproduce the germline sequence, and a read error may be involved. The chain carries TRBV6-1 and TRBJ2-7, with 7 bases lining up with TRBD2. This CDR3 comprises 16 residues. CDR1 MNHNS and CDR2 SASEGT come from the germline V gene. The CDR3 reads CASSEGGGGFSYEQYF. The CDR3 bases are TGTGCCAGCAGCGAAGGAGGCGGGGGATTCTCCTACGAGCAGTACTTC.

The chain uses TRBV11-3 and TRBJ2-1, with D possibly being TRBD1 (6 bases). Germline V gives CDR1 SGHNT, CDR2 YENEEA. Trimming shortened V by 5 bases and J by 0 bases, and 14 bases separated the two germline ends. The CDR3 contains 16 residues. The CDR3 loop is CASSPRPGVSYNEQFF. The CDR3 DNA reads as TGTGCCAGCAGCCCCCGTCCAGGGGTCTCCTACAATGAGCAGTTCTTC.

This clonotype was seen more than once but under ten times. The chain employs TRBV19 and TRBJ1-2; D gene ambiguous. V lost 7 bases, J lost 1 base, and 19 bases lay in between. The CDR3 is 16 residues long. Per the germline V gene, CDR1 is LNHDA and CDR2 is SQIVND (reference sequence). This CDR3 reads CASTSGRRTYNYGYTF. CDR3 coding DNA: TGTGCCAGTACCTCCGGTCGGCGGACCTATAACTATGGCTACACCTTC.

The CDR3 protein is CASSQERDYRGAFF. For the CDR3, the DNA is TGTGCCAGCAGCCAAGAAAGAGACTACAGGGGAGCTTTCTTT. The V call is TRBV14, the J call TRBJ1-1; 7 bases map to TRBD1. J gave up 10 bases and V 0 bases, and 8 bases lay outside the gene matches. The CDR3 spans 14 residues. The germline gives CDR1 SGHDN, CDR2 FVKESK.

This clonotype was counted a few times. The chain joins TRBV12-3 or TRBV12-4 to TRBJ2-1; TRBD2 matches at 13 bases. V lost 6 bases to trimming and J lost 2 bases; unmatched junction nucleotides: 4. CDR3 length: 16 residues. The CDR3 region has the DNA TGTGCCAGCAGCCCTGGACTAGCGGGGGCCTACAATGAGCAGTTCTTC. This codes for CASSPGLAGAYNEQFF.

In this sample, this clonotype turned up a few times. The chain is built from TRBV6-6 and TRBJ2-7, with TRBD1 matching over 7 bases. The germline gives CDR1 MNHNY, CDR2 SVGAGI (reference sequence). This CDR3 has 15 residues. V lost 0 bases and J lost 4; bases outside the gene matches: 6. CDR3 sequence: CASSYSTGSGYEQYF. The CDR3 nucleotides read TGTGCCAGCAGTTACTCGACAGGGTCAGGGTACGAGCAGTACTTC.

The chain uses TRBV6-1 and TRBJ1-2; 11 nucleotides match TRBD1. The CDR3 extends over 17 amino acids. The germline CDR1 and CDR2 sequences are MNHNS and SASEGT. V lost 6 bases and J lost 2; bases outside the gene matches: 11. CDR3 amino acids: CASSDPGQGEGNYGYTF. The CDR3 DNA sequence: TGTGCCAGCAGCGACCCGGGACAGGGGGAGGGGAACTATGGCTACACCTTC.

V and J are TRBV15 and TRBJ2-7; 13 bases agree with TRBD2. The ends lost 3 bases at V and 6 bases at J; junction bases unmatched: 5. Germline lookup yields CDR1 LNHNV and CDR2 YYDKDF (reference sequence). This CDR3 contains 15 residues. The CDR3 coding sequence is TGTGCCACCAGCAGCGGACTAGCGGGGGAGGTCGAGCAGTACTTC. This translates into CATSSGLAGEVEQYF.